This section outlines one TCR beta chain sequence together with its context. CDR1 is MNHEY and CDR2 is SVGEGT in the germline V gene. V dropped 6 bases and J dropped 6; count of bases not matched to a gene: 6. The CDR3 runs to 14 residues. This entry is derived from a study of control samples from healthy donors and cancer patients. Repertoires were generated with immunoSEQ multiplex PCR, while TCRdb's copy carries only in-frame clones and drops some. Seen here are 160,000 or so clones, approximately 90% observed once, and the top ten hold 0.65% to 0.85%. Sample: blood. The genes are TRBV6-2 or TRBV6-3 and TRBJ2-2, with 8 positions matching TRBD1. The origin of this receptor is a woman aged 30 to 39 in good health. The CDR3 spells CASSATGVAGELFF. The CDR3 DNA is TGTGCCAGCAGCGCGACAGGGGTGGCCGGGGAGCTGTTTTTT.